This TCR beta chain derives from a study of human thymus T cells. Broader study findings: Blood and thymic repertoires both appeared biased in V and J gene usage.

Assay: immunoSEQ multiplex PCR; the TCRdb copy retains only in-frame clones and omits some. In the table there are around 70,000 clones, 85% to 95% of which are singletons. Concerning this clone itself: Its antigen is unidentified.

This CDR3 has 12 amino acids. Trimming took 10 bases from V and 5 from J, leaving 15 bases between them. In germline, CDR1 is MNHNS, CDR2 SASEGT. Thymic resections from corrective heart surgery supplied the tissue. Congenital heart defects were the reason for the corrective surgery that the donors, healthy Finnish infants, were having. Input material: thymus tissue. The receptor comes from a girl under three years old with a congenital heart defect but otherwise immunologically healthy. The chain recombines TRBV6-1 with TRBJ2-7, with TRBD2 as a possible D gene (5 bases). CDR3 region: CATTSRINEQYF. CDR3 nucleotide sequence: TGTGCCACAACTAGTCGGATCAACGAGCAGTACTTC.